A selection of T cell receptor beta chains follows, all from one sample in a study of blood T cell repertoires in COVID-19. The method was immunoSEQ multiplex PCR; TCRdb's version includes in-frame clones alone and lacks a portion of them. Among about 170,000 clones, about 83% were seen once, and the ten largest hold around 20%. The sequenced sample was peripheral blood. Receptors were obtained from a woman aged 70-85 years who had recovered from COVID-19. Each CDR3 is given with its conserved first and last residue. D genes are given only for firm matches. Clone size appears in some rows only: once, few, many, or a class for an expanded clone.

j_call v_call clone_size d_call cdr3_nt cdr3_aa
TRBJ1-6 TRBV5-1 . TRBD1 TGCGCCAGCAGCCGACAGGGGGATATGGTTTCACCCCTCCACTTT CASSRQGDMVSPLHF
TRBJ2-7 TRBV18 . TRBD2 TGTGCCAGCTCACCGCGGACTAGCGGCAGTAGCTCCTACGAGCAGTACTTC CASSPRTSGSSSYEQYF
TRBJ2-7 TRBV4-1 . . TGCGCCAGCAGCCAAGACCGGCCGGGGGTTTACGAGCAGTACTTC CASSQDRPGVYEQYF
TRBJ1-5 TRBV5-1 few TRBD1 TGCGCCAGCAGCTTGGGGGACAGTGGGAATCAGCCCCAGCATTTT CASSLGDSGNQPQHF
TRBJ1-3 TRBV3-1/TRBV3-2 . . TGTGCCAGCAGCCACAGACAGCGAGCCTCTGGAAACACCATATATTTT CASSHRQRASGNTIYF
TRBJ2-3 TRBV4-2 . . TGTGCCAGCAGCCAAGTCGGCGCGGTGGGCACAGATACGCAGTATTTT CASSQVGAVGTDTQYF
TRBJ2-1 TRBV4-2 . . TGTGCCAGCAGCCAAGATCCCCCTAGCGCCCTCGGCAATGAGCAGTTCTTC CASSQDPPSALGNEQFF
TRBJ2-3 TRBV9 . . TGTGCCAGCAGCGTAGGAGGTGAAACTACGCAGTATTTT CASSVGGETTQYF
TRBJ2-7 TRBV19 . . TGTGCCAGTAGTATATCCGGATGGAGCTCCTACGAGCAGTACTTC CASSISGWSSYEQYF
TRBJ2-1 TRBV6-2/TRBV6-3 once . TGTGCCAGCAGTATTACATGGACAGCGAACAATGAGCAGTTCTTC CASSITWTANNEQFF
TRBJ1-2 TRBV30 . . TGTGCCGGGCGGGCGGGATTGGGCTACACCTTC CAGRAGLGYTF
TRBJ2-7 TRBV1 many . TGCACCAGCAGCCCTCCGCGGGAGCCCTCCTACGAGCAGTACTTC CTSSPPREPSYEQYF
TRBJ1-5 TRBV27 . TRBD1 TGTGCCACAAGGGGGACAGGGAATCAGCCCCAGCATTTT CATRGTGNQPQHF
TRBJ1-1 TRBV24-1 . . TGTGCCACCAGTGATGGGGGACTAGAAGCTTTCTTT CATSDGGLEAFF
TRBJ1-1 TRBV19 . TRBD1 TGTGCCAGTAGACCCTACAGGGGCAGGGAGGACACTGAAGCTTTCTTT CASRPYRGREDTEAFF
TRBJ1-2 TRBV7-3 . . TGTGCCAGCAGCGAAGTCGCGGGCTATGGCTACACCTTC CASSEVAGYGYTF
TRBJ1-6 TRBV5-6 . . TGTGCCAGCAGCCCGCGCGGAGGTGGTCGCTATAATTCACCCCTCCACTTT CASSPRGGGRYNSPLHF
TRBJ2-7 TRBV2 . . TGTGCCAGCAGTGAACCGGGACTGCTTGGGGAGCAGTACTTC CASSEPGLLGEQYF
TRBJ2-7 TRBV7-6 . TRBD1 TGTGCCAGCAGCTCCCGCCCCCCCGACAGGGTACTCTACGAGCAGTACTTC CASSSRPPDRVLYEQYF
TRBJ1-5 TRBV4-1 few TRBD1 TGCGCCAGCAGCCAAGATGGGGGGCAGGGGGAAGATCAGCCCCAGCATTTT CASSQDGGQGEDQPQHF
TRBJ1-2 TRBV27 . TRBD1 TGTGCCAGCACCCGAGGGACAGGGTCTATCTATGGCTACACCTTC CASTRGTGSIYGYTF
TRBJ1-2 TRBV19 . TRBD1 TGTGCCAGTAGTATAAGGGGGCGTTCGGATGGCTACACCTTC CASSIRGRSDGYTF
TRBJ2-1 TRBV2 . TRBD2 TGTGCCAGCAGTGTGGGACTAGCGGAATTGAATGAGCAGTTCTTC CASSVGLAELNEQFF
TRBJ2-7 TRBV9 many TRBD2 TGTGCCAGCAGCCGGAAGGGAGGGTCCGCCTACGAGCAGTACTTC CASSRKGGSAYEQYF
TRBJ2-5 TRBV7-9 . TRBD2 TGTGCCAGCAGCCTGGGGGGGACGGCCCAAGAGACCCAGTACTTC CASSLGGTAQETQYF
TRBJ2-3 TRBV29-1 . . TGCAGCGTTGGTAGGACTCTGGGCCCCCGGGAGCAGTATTTT CSVGRTLGPREQYF
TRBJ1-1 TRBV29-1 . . TGCAGCGTTGAGTTCGCCCGGGGAACTGAAGCTTTCTTT CSVEFARGTEAFF
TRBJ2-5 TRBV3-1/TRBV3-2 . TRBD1 TGTGCCCCCAGGGGGACGGGACATAACACCGAAGGGACCCAGTACTTC CAPRGTGHNTEGTQYF
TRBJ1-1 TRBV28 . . TGTGCCAGCGACGGGGGTGACACTGAAGCTTTCTTT CASDGGDTEAFF
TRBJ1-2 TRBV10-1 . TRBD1 TGCGCCAGCAGGGCGACAGGGGACTATGGCTACACCTTC CASRATGDYGYTF
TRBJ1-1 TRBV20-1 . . TGCAGTGCTAGTGGCAGGGTTCCTGAAGCTTTCTTT CSASGRVPEAFF
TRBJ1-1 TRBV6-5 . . TGTGCCAGCAGTTACGGCGGGAGCACTGAAGCTTTCTTT CASSYGGSTEAFF
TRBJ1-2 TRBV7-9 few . TGTGCCAGCAGCTCCCAGCGGGAGGAGAATGGCTACACCTTC CASSSQREENGYTF
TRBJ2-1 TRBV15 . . TGTGCCACCAGCAGAGTGGCTAGCGACTACAATGAGCAGTTCTTC CATSRVASDYNEQFF
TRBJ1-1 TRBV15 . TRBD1 TGTGCCACCAGCAACGGACAGGGGACGTACACTGAAGCTTTCTTT CATSNGQGTYTEAFF
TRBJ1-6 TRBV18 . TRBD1 TGTGCCAGCTCCGAAGCTGCAGGGGGAACTTCACCCCTCCACTTT CASSEAAGGTSPLHF
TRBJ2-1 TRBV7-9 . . TGTGCCAGCAGCCCAGTCGGGGGTGAGCAGTTCTTC CASSPVGGEQFF
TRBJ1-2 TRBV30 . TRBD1 TGTGCCTGGAGTCGTGGACAGGGCGGCTACACCTTC CAWSRGQGGYTF
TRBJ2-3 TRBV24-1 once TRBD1 TGTGCCACCCAGGGGGCAGATACGCAGTATTTT CATQGADTQYF
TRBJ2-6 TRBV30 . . TGTGCCTGGAGTCATGGGCTCCCTGGGGCCAACGTCCTGACTTTC CAWSHGLPGANVLTF
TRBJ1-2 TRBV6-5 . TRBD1 TGTGCCAGCAGTTACGGGACAGCTAATGGCTACACCTTC CASSYGTANGYTF
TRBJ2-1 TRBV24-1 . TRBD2 TGTGCCACCAGCCGGAGCGGGGGGGCCGCTTGGGAGCAGTTCTTC CATSRSGGAAWEQFF
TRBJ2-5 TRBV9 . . TGTGCCAGCAGCCGCGGAGGGTACCAAGAGACCCAGTACTTC CASSRGGYQETQYF
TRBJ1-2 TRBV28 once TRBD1 TGTGCCAGCAGCTCCCCGGATACGAGAGGGGGCCTCTATGGCTACACCTTC CASSSPDTRGGLYGYTF
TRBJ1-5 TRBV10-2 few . TGCGCCAGCAGGCAGGGGACTCAGCCCCAGCATTTT CASRQGTQPQHF
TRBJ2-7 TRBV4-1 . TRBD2 TGCGCCAGCAGCCGCCATGCGGGAGTGTCCTACGAGCAGTACTTC CASSRHAGVSYEQYF
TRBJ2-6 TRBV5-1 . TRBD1 TGCGCCAGCCGGCCTCGGGGACAGGGGGCGGTCGCTGGGGCCAACGTCCTGACTTTC CASRPRGQGAVAGANVLTF
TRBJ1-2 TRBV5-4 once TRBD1 TGTGCCAGCAGCCCCGGGACAGGGCCCTATGGCTACACCTTC CASSPGTGPYGYTF
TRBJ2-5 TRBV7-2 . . TGTGCCAGCAGCTTAGGGGGCACCCGGCGGATGGAGACCCAGTACTTC CASSLGGTRRMETQYF
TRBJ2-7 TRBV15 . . TGTGCCACCAGCAGAGACCGACTGAACGAGCAGTACTTC CATSRDRLNEQYF
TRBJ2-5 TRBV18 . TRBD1 TGTGCCAGCTCACCGGGACAGACGGGGGAGACCCAGTACTTC CASSPGQTGETQYF
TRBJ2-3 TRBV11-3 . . TGTGCCAGCAGCGCAGGGGGCACAGATACGCAGTATTTT CASSAGGTDTQYF
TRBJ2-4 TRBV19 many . TGTGCCAGTAGTATGGGGGGAGCATCAAGAAACATTCAGTACTTC CASSMGGASRNIQYF
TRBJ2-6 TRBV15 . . TGTGCCACCAGCAGGGGGCCCTCTGGGGCCAACGTCCTGACTTTC CATSRGPSGANVLTF
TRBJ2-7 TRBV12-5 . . TGTGCTAGTGGTTTGGTAATGGGCCAATTCTTACCCTACGAGCAGTACTTC CASGLVMGQFLPYEQYF
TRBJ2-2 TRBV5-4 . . TGTGCCAGCAGCCCGGACTCCACCACCGGGGAGCTGTTTTTT CASSPDSTTGELFF
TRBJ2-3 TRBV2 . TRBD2 TGTGCCGGCCTTGCGGGAGCAGTAGATACGCAGTATTTT CAGLAGAVDTQYF
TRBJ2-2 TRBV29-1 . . TGCAGCGTCCCGACAGACGGCGGCACCGGGGAGCTGTTTTTT CSVPTDGGTGELFF
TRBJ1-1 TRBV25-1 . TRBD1 TGTGCCAGCACGGGACAGTTAAACACTGAAGCTTTCTTT CASTGQLNTEAFF
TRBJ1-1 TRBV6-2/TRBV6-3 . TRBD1 TGTGCCAGCAGTTCCCTCCGGACAGGTGGAAACACTGAAGCTTTCTTT CASSSLRTGGNTEAFF